A single sample is the source of the 15 T cell receptor beta chains below, sequenced in a study of blood T cell repertoires in COVID-19. Sequencing used immunoSEQ multiplex PCR; TCRdb keeps in-frame clones, though not all of them. The sample shows roughly 77,000 clones, 79% of them seen only once. The sample was peripheral blood. These receptors came from a man in his fifties or sixties with active or convalescent COVID-19.

The chain couples TRBV7-9 to TRBJ2-5, with 7 bases matching TRBD1. Per the germline V gene, CDR1 is SEHNR and CDR2 is FQNEAQ (reference sequence). Trimming cost V 4 bases and J 4 bases; bases outside gene matches: 15. The CDR3 consists of 17 residues. The CDR3 protein is CASSSRSGPGGAETQYF. Written as DNA, the CDR3 is TGTGCCAGCAGCTCCAGGTCGGGACCAGGGGGTGCAGAGACCCAGTACTTC.

The chain is built from TRBV6-5 and TRBJ2-2, with D possibly being TRBD2 (6 bases). Trimming removed 2 bases at V and 5 bases at J, with 6 bases between. The CDR3 covers 13 residues. The V gene's germline CDR1 is MNHEY and CDR2 SVGAGI. The CDR3 loop is CASSYGRTGELFF. CDR3 in DNA: TGTGCCAGCAGTTACGGGAGGACCGGGGAGCTGTTTTTT.

The chain has TRBV10-3 and TRBJ1-5; possibly TRBD1 for D (6 bases). The CDR3 contains 15 residues. V lost 0 bases to trimming and J lost 5 bases, with 11 bases between them. CDR1 and CDR2 (germline): ENHRY, SYGVKD. In DNA form, the CDR3 reads TGTGCCATCAGTGAGTCCCGGGCAGGGGATCAGCCCCAGCATTTT. The encoded protein is CAISESRAGDQPQHF.

V is TRBV10-3 and J is TRBJ2-1; the D gene is possibly TRBD2 (6 bases). There are 13 residues in the CDR3. The germline gives CDR1 ENHRY, CDR2 SYGVKD. Trimming shortened V by 7 bases and J by 3 bases, and 10 bases separated the two germline ends. CDR3 sequence (DNA): TGTGCCATCACCACGACTAGCTACAATGAGCAGTTCTTC. Translated, it gives CAITTTSYNEQFF.

CDR3 sequence reads: CASSTTGDTEAFF. The CDR3 bases are TGTGCCAGCAGCACAACAGGGGACACTGAAGCTTTCTTT. The V call is TRBV3-1 (or the pseudogene TRBV3-2), the J call TRBJ1-1; 7 nucleotides match TRBD1. This CDR3 is built from 13 residues. Unmatched junction bases numbered 3, after V lost 5 bases and J lost 3 bases. Germline V gives CDR1 LGHDT, CDR2 YNNKEL (reference sequence).

This chain connects TRBV5-1 to TRBJ2-2, with a tentative D call TRBD1 (5 bases). CDR1 and CDR2 from the germline V gene are SGHRS and YFSETQ. The germline V and J ends were trimmed by 1 base and 3 bases, with 10 bases remaining between them. The CDR3 runs 15 residues. CDR3 loop: CASSLIGVDTGELFF. Written as DNA, the CDR3 is TGCGCCAGCAGCTTGATAGGGGTGGACACCGGGGAGCTGTTTTTT.

The chain employs TRBV24-1 and TRBJ2-2; a weak D match, TRBD1 (6 bases). Trimming took 4 bases from V and 7 from J, leaving 12 bases between them. This CDR3 region has 14 residues. CDR1 is KGHDR and CDR2 is SFDVKD in the germline V gene. DNA of the CDR3: TGTGCCACCAGTGACCCTAAGACAGGCGGGGAGCTGTTTTTT. Translation: CATSDPKTGGELFF.

The V and J genes are TRBV30 and TRBJ1-1, with TRBD1 matching 8 bases. The CDR3 runs to 13 residues. The germline V gene encodes CDR1 GTSNPN and CDR2 SVGIG (reference sequence). With V trimmed by 2 bases and J by 10 bases, 9 bases remained unmatched. CDR3 nucleotide sequence: TGTGCCTGGAGTCCCAATTCCGGGACAGGAGCTTTCTTT. Protein: CAWSPNSGTGAFF. Full variable domain (rest looked up from reference TRBV30 and TRBJ1-1): SQTIHQWPATLVQPVGSPLSLECTVEGTSNPNLYWYRQAAGRGLQLLFYSVGIGQISSEVPQNLSASRPQDRQFILSSKKLLLSDSGFYLCAWSPNSGTGAFFGQGTRLTVV.

The rearrangement joins TRBV28 to TRBJ1-4; D possibly corresponds to TRBD1 (6 bases). CDR3 size: 14 residues. Trimming cost V 3 bases and J 13 bases, with 18 bases left between them. Germline V gene data show CDR1 as MDHEN and CDR2 as SYDVKM. The CDR3: CASSFPDSFGLLFF. CDR3 DNA sequence: TGTGCCAGCAGTTTCCCGGACAGCTTCGGCTTACTGTTTTTT.

The count of this clone is one. This chain connects TRBV5-4 to TRBJ2-5, with 8 nucleotides matching TRBD1. The J segment lost 5 bases and the V segment lost 1 base, leaving 7 bases of the junction unmatched. The CDR3 length is 15 residues. Germline CDR1 reads SGHNT; CDR2 reads YYREEE (reference sequence). The CDR3 sequence: CASSLRTGISETQYF. The DNA of the CDR3 is TGTGCCAGCAGCTTGAGGACAGGGATTAGCGAGACCCAGTACTTC.

The chain recombines TRBV6-2 or TRBV6-3 with TRBJ2-1, with D possibly matching TRBD1 (5 bases). The CDR3 consists of 16 residues. Germline V CDR1 and CDR2: MNHEY, SVGEGT. Trimming left V 5 bases short and J 2 bases short, with 16 bases between. Here the CDR3 DNA reads TGTGCCAGCAGTCAACTCCAGGGTGTACCCTACAATGAGCAGTTCTTC. This codes for CASSQLQGVPYNEQFF.

In its sample, this clone was seen many times. V and J are TRBV3-1 (or the pseudogene TRBV3-2) and TRBJ1-1; a weak D match, TRBD1 (6 bases). V lost 6 bases to trimming and J lost 8 bases, with 19 bases between them. The CDR3 consists of 14 residues. Germline lookup yields CDR1 LGHDT and CDR2 YNNKEL (reference sequence). CDR3 region: CASSQGTSWGEAFF. The CDR3, as DNA: TGTGCCAGCAGTCAGGGGACATCCTGGGGGGAAGCTTTCTTT.

The chain combines TRBV6-2 or TRBV6-3 with TRBJ2-2, with D maybe TRBD1 (5 bases). Trimming took 2 bases from V and 3 from J, leaving 16 bases between them. Germline V CDR1 and CDR2: MNHEY, SVGEGT. The CDR3 is made up of 17 amino acids. The CDR3 sequence is CASSYVGRGADTGELFF. CDR3 bases: TGTGCCAGCAGTTACGTAGGTAGGGGCGCGGACACCGGGGAGCTGTTTTTT.

The chain links TRBV11-1 to TRBJ2-5, with D perhaps TRBD2 (7 bases). Germline values: CDR1 SGHAT, CDR2 FQDESV (reference sequence). The V and J ends lost 6 bases and 5 bases respectively, with 13 bases between them. This CDR3 region has 13 residues. The CDR3 bases are TGTGCCAGCAGTCGGGGGGCCCGTGAGACCCAGTACTTC. Translating it yields CASSRGARETQYF.

Ten or more counts support this clone. This CDR3 reads CASSYSRQGRYGYTF. In DNA form, the CDR3 reads TGTGCCAGCAGTTACTCGAGGCAGGGGCGGTATGGCTACACCTTC. The V and J genes are TRBV6-6 and TRBJ1-2; D may be TRBD1 (6 bases). The CDR3 has 15 residues. Germline V gene sequence: CDR1 MNHNY, CDR2 SVGAGI (reference sequence). Trimming took 0 bases from V and 5 from J, leaving 13 bases between them.